These 17 T cell receptor beta chains were sequenced from one sample in a study of CXCR3-negative and CXCR3-positive naive CD8 T cells. cDNA libraries for TRB were generated by 5' RACE incorporating UMI labels. TCRdb reprocessed the 5' RACE reads and keeps a single row for each CDR3 protein, giving no DNA. The sample table includes about 23,000 distinct CDR3 sequences. Sequenced material: naive CXCR3- CD8+ T cells from blood. The subset: CD45RO-CCR7+CD27+CD95- naive CD8+ T cells lacking CXCR3 (TNR3-). Every receptor here comes from a human donor in good health. Some clones in this sample may be carry-over from other donors' samples.

The J gene is TRBJ2-3, the V gene TRBV4-3; checking the TCRdb D call of TRBD2 is not possible without DNA. The CDR3 runs 18 residues. Germline V gene data show CDR1 as LGHNA and CDR2 as YSLEER. The CDR3: CASSQEGLAGDHTDTQYF.

The CDR3 loop reads CSVEIRQGGIRGYTF. The rearrangement links TRBV29-1 to TRBJ1-2; there is no DNA to check the TCRdb D call of TRBD1. CDR1 and CDR2 from the germline V gene are SQVTM and ANQGSEA. This CDR3 spans 15 amino acids.

The V gene is TRBV9, the J gene TRBJ1-5. This CDR3 contains 15 residues. Germline V gene data show CDR1 as SGDLS and CDR2 as YYNGEE. This CDR3 is CASSVGGYSNQPQHF.

J is TRBJ1-1 and V is TRBV4-1. This CDR3 region has 15 residues. The germline gives CDR1 MGHRA, CDR2 YSYEKL. This CDR3 is CASSQDQRPNTEAFF.

The chain employs TRBV13 and TRBJ1-2; without DNA, the TCRdb call of TRBD1 cannot be checked. Germline assignment: CDR1 PRHDT and CDR2 FYEKMQ (reference sequence). The CDR3 runs 15 residues. CDR3 sequence reads: CASSPQTGEGYGYTF. Complete variable domain (other parts from reference TRBV13 and TRBJ1-2): AAGVIQSPRHLIKEKRETATLKCYPIPRHDTVYWYQQGPGQDPQFLISFYEKMQSDKGSIPDRFSAQQFSDYHSELNMSSLELGDSALYFCASSPQTGEGYGYTFGSGTRLTVV.

The gene calls are TRBV4-2 and TRBJ2-1; TCRdb's assignment of TRBD2 cannot be checked, as there is no DNA. This CDR3 has 15 amino acids. Germline V lookup: CDR1 LGHNA, CDR2 YNFKEQ. CDR3 amino acids: CASSQEAGGPDEQFF.

The chain carries TRBV29-1 and TRBJ2-5; no DNA is available, so the TRBD1 call from TCRdb remains unchecked. The CDR3 loop spans 13 amino acids. Germline values: CDR1 SQVTM, CDR2 ANQGSEA. The CDR3 loop is CSVELGLQETQYF.

The J gene is TRBJ2-2, the V gene TRBV20-1; TCRdb selects TRBD2, and the lack of DNA leaves this call unchecked. Germline CDR1 reads DFQATT; CDR2 reads SNEGSKA (reference sequence). This CDR3 is 17 amino acids long. This CDR3 is CSASLAGEAMDTGELFF.

The CDR3 is CASSLALGSLNTEAFF. The rearrangement links TRBV7-8 to TRBJ1-1. Per germline, CDR1 SGHVS and CDR2 FQNEAQ. The CDR3 extends over 16 amino acids.

The gene calls are TRBV21-1 and TRBJ2-3; TCRdb names TRBD1, which stays unverified in the absence of DNA. TRBV21-1 is annotated as a pseudogene. The CDR3 has 17 residues. The CDR3 is CASSKRTSRQGGDTQYF.

V and J are TRBV12-3 or TRBV12-4 and TRBJ2-7; TCRdb returns TRBD2, unconfirmable since there is no DNA. The CDR3 length is 15 residues. CDR3 residues: CASSLAPAGYYEQYF.

The rearrangement links TRBV12-3 or TRBV12-4 to TRBJ1-5; TCRdb picks TRBD1, but there is no DNA to check that call. The CDR3 covers 15 residues. The CDR3 region is CASSFRAGSNQPQHF.

This chain uses TRBV2 with TRBJ2-1; as DNA is missing, the TRBD1 call by TCRdb cannot be tested. The CDR3 length is 12 residues. Germline values: CDR1 SNHLY, CDR2 FYNNEI. The CDR3 loop reads CASSDRVGEQFF.

The chain couples TRBV6-2 or TRBV6-3 to TRBJ1-2. This CDR3 region has 17 residues. Germline V CDR1 and CDR2: MNHEY, SVGEGT. CDR3 sequence: CASSYSPGLFPFAGYTF.

The chain couples TRBV6-4 to TRBJ2-2. This CDR3 contains 11 residues. Germline V gives CDR1 MRHNA, CDR2 SNTAGT. The CDR3 spells CASSESGELFF.

The chain is built from TRBV29-1 and TRBJ1-4; TCRdb returns TRBD1, unconfirmable since there is no DNA. Per germline, CDR1 SQVTM and CDR2 ANQGSEA. The CDR3 has 13 amino acids. CDR3 sequence reads: CSARGGTNEKLFF.

The chain links TRBV20-1 to TRBJ2-7; the D gene TCRdb calls, TRBD1, cannot be checked with no DNA. Germline V gene sequence: CDR1 DFQATT, CDR2 SNEGSKA (reference sequence). The CDR3 loop spans 15 amino acids. CDR3: CSARGAGGWLGEQYF.